This entry concerns a single T cell receptor beta chain. What it recognizes is unknown. The entry originates in a study of cytomegalovirus exposure and HLA in healthy donors. This CDR3 region has 15 residues. The V gene's germline CDR1 is SGHRS and CDR2 YFSETQ. V shed 0 bases and J shed 0 bases, with 8 bases lying between them. Study results and caveats: Some TCR beta chains (around 180 of them) were listed as cytomegalovirus-associated.

This PCR relied on a set of 60 Vbeta primers and 13 Jbeta primers. Profiled with immunoSEQ multiplex PCR; TCRdb holds only in-frame clones, not every one. The sample lists some 87,000 clones; approximately 79% were seen once. This rearrangement joins TRBV5-1 to TRBJ2-3; no clear D. The sequence came from a man aged 30 to 39 in good health and CMV-seronegative. The source material was PBMCs. The CDR3 DNA follows: TGCGCCAGCAGCTTGGCCCCTACTAGCACAGATACGCAGTATTTT. Encoded protein: CASSLAPTSTDTQYF.